Listed here are 6 T cell receptor beta chains from one sample, sequenced in a study of shared clonotypes between healthy human individuals. The assay was immunoSEQ multiplex PCR, and TCRdb's table has in-frame clones only and misses some. The sample lists 490,000 or so clones, roughly 78% seen once, with less than 15% in the top ten. The specimen sequenced was PBMCs. The receptors here all came from a middle-aged woman in good health. Some clones in this sample may be carry-over from other donors' samples.

The J gene is TRBJ2-7, the V gene TRBV18; 11 bases line up with TRBD2. The CDR3 covers 15 residues. Germline V lookup: CDR1 KGHSH, CDR2 LQKENI. The J segment lost 7 bases and the V segment lost 4 bases, leaving 9 bases of the junction unmatched. CDR3 DNA: TGTGCCAGCTCACTTTCGACTAGCGGGATGGGGGAGCAGTACTTC. It codes for CASSLSTSGMGEQYF.

The rearrangement uses TRBV6-1 and TRBJ2-7, with D perhaps given as TRBD1 or TRBD2 (5 bases each). The ends were cut back, 3 bases at V and 1 base at J, with 16 bases in the middle. The CDR3 is 16 amino acids. Germline V gene lookup returns CDR1 MNHNS and CDR2 SASEGT. In nucleotides, the CDR3 is TGTGCCAGCAGTGACGCCCGGGGACGGGCATCCTACGAGCAGTACTTC. Protein: CASSDARGRASYEQYF.

The chain employs TRBV18 and TRBJ2-7; tentative D call: TRBD2 (5 bases). CDR1 is KGHSH, CDR2 LQKENI, per germline. V was pared by 3 bases and J by 0 bases, with 12 bases between. The CDR3 has 15 amino acids. The CDR3 DNA sequence: TGTGCCAGCTCACCGGAGCGGCAGAGCTCCTACGAGCAGTACTTC. Translating gives CASSPERQSSYEQYF.

This clone showed up just once. The chain is built from TRBV10-3 and TRBJ1-3; no reliable D call. Trimming cost V 6 bases and J 1 base, with 10 bases left between them. The CDR3 runs to 14 residues. Germline CDR1 reads ENHRY; CDR2 reads SYGVKD. The CDR3 sequence: CAIRAGDSGNTIYF. The CDR3 nucleotides are TGTGCCATCAGGGCAGGAGATTCTGGAAACACCATATATTTT.

The rearrangement links TRBV7-3 to TRBJ2-2, with unresolved D. The CDR3 extends over 13 amino acids. Trimming stripped 5 bases from V and 5 bases from J, with 9 bases between. CDR1 is SGHTA and CDR2 is FQGTGA in the germline V gene. CDR3 coding DNA: TGTGCCAGCAGCCCAGGCAGAACCGGGGAGCTGTTTTTT. This translates into CASSPGRTGELFF.

In this sample, this clone turned up once. The V and J genes are TRBV7-3 and TRBJ2-7; D is ambiguous. Germline-derived CDR1 and CDR2 are SGHTA and FQGTGA. This CDR3 is built from 13 residues. Trimming removed 5 bases from V and 5 bases from J, with 13 bases in between. As DNA, the CDR3 is TGTGCCAGCAGCCGAGGACCATCGGACGAGCAGTACTTC. Translated: CASSRGPSDEQYF.